What follows is one T cell receptor beta chain and its context. CDR1 is SGHRS and CDR2 is YFSETQ in the germline V gene. The length of the CDR3 is 17 residues. The trim removed 3 bases at V and 6 bases at J, leaving 15 bases unmatched. This sample stems from a study of blood T cell repertoires in COVID-19. The wider study: Italy, Spain and the United States were the sources of the convalescent and acute COVID-19 samples.

The study drew participants aged about 18 to 95 years from approximately 25 US areas. Clinical history reported by participants formed the basis on which cohorts were assigned. In the original analysis: Reference gene primer amplification yielded estimated nucleated cell counts. Sequencing used immunoSEQ multiplex PCR; TCRdb keeps in-frame clones, though not all of them. V and J calls and clone size are as listed in that table; D and trimming were resolved from the DNA. There are some 240,000 clones in the sample; 75% to 90% occur only once, and around 3% lies in the top ten. This chain connects TRBV5-1 to TRBJ1-2; 9 nucleotides align to TRBD1. The receptor's source is a woman aged 35 to 49 with acute COVID-19. The sequenced sample consisted of PBMCs or T cells enriched from blood (not recorded which). Here the CDR3 DNA reads TGCGCCAGCAGCTGGGGAGACAGGGGGGTCCCTATGGATGGCTACACCTTC. Translation gives CASSWGDRGVPMDGYTF.